This note documents a single T cell receptor (beta chain) sequence. The clone's antigen remains unknown. No much larger clone exists at a distance of one base, and base qualities are not known. The trim is 5 bases for V and 4 bases for J, with a gap of 8 bases between the germline ends. The CDR3 goes from the cysteine to the phenylalanine over 13 residues. Just the 39-base CDR3 DNA is kept, in frame starting at base 1. In the germline V gene, CDR1 corresponds to MNHEY and CDR2 to SVGAGI. The cohort consisted of some 730 healthy bone marrow donors. Cohort members were all nominally healthy when sampled, although unrecorded immune exposures were likely present. The donor was CMV seropositive and was included in the group of 250 to 300 seropositive cohort members. Every donor gave a peripheral blood sample, and the peripheral blood mononuclear cells from that sample were used for TCR beta sequencing. Genomic DNA was extracted from the blood cell samples with the Qiagen DNeasy Blood Extraction Kit.

This entry belongs to a study of cytomegalovirus exposure and HLA in healthy donors (dated by TCRdb to 2017 to 2019). About the study as a whole: According to an earlier analysis of several hundred of the donors, some 180 million T cells yielded 90 million to 140 million unique TCR beta sequences and approximately 300 Gb of sequence data. An early release that covered fewer than 800 HLA-typed donors contained approximately 300 gigabases of sequencing data and some 87 million unique TCR sequences. Among the approximately 430 genotyped donors, about 85% belonged to the genetic ancestry cluster associated with self-reported Caucasian donors. The study aimed to test whether cataloging public T cell receptors could reveal signatures of past pathogen exposure. The study profiled the T cell repertoires of 500 to 800 subjects by immunosequencing and related them to cytomegalovirus serostatus. A separate validation cohort of roughly 130 different subjects was used in addition to the 666-subject first cohort. To predict cytomegalovirus infection status, the study brought together high-throughput TCR immunosequencing, statistical association of individual TCRs with disease status, and machine learning. A later analysis re-analyzed previously published TCR beta repertoires from 666 donors and added high-resolution HLA genotyping to study TCR occurrence patterns. The later analysis used no new phenotypic data to find candidate immune exposures, relying instead on TCR beta sequences and their occurrence across donors. In an earlier analysis of over 550 of the donors, high-throughput TCR beta sequencing was used to judge whether each TCR beta V gene segment behaved as functional or pseudogenic. Donor age, sex, ethnicity and CMV serostatus were collected together with the repertoire data. In a later genetic analysis, genome-wide SNP genotypes for about three fifths of the 666 donors were used, and that subset was treated as a discovery cohort. Every discovery cohort repertoire had been produced on one sequencing platform. Class I and class II HLA loci were covered by the typing at four-digit resolution. The number of typed donors differed by locus: 629-630 for A, B, C, DRB1 and DQB1; 522 for DQA1; 606 for DPA1; and about 470 for DPB1. Roughly 5 DR-DQ haplotypes were handled as single units for association and clustering because linkage in the cohort was strong. On average, roughly 200,000 unique TCR beta nucleotide sequences were sequenced per donor among 300 to 500 genotyped donors of the cohort, with around 19% of those sequences being non-productive. Overall results and qualifications from the work: A total of fewer than 200 TCR beta chains were listed by the study as associated with cytomegalovirus. In a later analysis, around 15,000 TCR beta sequences were associated with specific HLA alleles at a false discovery rate of 0.05. According to a later analysis, TCR association rates differed among HLA loci, with DRB1 alleles showing the most associated TCRs and HLA-C alleles showing the fewest. A group of highly shared sequence variants was considered likely to be a technical artifact of the sequencing pipeline. A further reported finding was that TCR beta sequences accurately predicted the HLA-A and HLA-B alleles for most subjects in the first cohort. In an earlier analysis of fewer than 750 of the donors, most TCR beta V segments were observed in productive rearrangements about 90% or about 30% of the time, broadly matching IMGT annotations. V-gene and J-gene trimming of TCR beta chains was associated with a missense DCLRE1C variant in a later genetic analysis, and the association was replicated in an independent cohort. The authors suggested that the approach could potentially be extended to other disease states and immunological phenotypes. A later genetic analysis reported fewer N-insertions in productive TCRs among donors in an Asian-associated ancestry cluster than the roughly 670-donor mean. The earlier analysis of around 600 of the donors excluded roughly 17 rarely observed V segments, including chromosome 9 orphons, because counts were too low. Only TCR beta chains were sequenced in this cohort, and the absence of alpha or paired-chain data limited detectable features. In a later analysis, several top co-occurrence clusters were reported to appear linked to parvovirus B19, influenza, CMV and Epstein-Barr virus. Immune exposure information for the cohort was limited to CMV serostatus. Presence/absence analyses assumed roughly uniform sequencing depth across donors, an assumption that may not hold. While some public TCRs were present in many individuals, most TCR sequences turned up only very rarely across donors. Cytomegalovirus status was reported to be diagnosed by the classifier with high specificity and sensitivity in both the original and validation cohorts. Linkage disequilibrium might explain the correlated functional status among segregating V segments, but an unknown experimental factor could not be ruled out. Because some donors lacked HLA typing at each locus, the association tests relied only on the typed subset. Three of the identified cytomegalovirus-associated TCR beta chains were confirmed in vitro to be specific for cytomegalovirus antigens. Strong co-occurrence of HLA alleles, especially DR and DQ, made assigning TCR associations to individual alleles difficult. The 87-base-pair reads could not distinguish some IMGT-functional V segments, including TRBV6-2 and TRBV6-3, so those segments were excluded. In a later analysis, most CMV-associated TCR beta chains were found to appear HLA-restricted, with HLA associations seemingly driven largely by CMV exposure. In a later analysis, HLA-associated TCR beta chains were found to be more clonally expanded and to have lower generation probabilities than equally common non-associated chains.

Receptor libraries were prepared by the immunoSEQ multiplex PCR assay. For the multiplex PCR, a mixture combining 60 forward primers for TCR Vbeta segments and 13 reverse primers for TCR Jbeta segments was used. The CDR3 region of rearranged TCR beta genes was amplified from genomic DNA with a multiplex PCR assay. The Illumina HiSeq System was used to sequence the amplified TCR beta libraries as 87-base-pair reads. The original pipeline was this. A later analysis tallied around 87 million unique TCR beta chains across the 666 repertoires, and approximately 12 million of those chains were shared by two or more donors. Raw reads were error-corrected and collapsed into unique sequences by a nearest-neighbor algorithm in which closely related sequences were merged to remove PCR and sequencing errors. Alignment of CDR3 sequences to IMGT reference sequences was used to assign V, D and J gene segments. For a sequence to be retained, a match of at least six nucleotides to both a V gene segment and a J gene segment was required. Rearrangements were called productive when the CDR3 lacked stop codons and stayed in frame with V and J; all others were non-productive. CDR3 was defined by IMGT convention, running from the second conserved V-encoded cysteine to the conserved J-encoded phenylalanine. The earlier analysis of about 530 of the donors excluded any sequence lacking an unambiguous match to a single V gene segment. In an earlier analysis of roughly 500 of the donors, V segments were called functional above 56.7% productive rearrangements and were called segregating when the between-donor standard deviation exceeded 5%. A statistical classification framework was built for diagnosing cytomegalovirus status from the catalog of TCR beta chain sequences. A later analysis assigned V and J genes by comparing TCR nucleotide sequences with IMGT/GENE-DB human TR gene sequences. The TCRdist pipeline was used in a later analysis to assign CDR3 sequences and most-parsimonious VDJ recombination scenarios. In a later analysis, each TCR beta chain was defined by its CDR3 amino acid sequence together with its V-gene family, and reads lacking a unique V-gene family were excluded. In a later analysis, a few hundred highly shared, low-generation-probability nucleotide sequences were removed to address suspected cross-contamination and a sequencing artifact. For each public chain, a later analysis derived a clonal expansion index from normalized ranks of inferred template counts within each repertoire. Generation probabilities in a later analysis came from a VDJ recombination model fitted to out-of-frame rearrangements, and those results were checked against IGoR. In a later analysis, hypergeometric tests were used to score TCR-TCR, TCR-HLA and TCR-CMV co-occurrence, with a repertoire-size bias correction applied to TCR pairs. A later analysis estimated false discovery rates by permuting HLA or CMV assignments 20 times. In a later analysis, co-occurring TCRs were grouped using DBSCAN, and TCRdist sequence similarity was added for clustering within HLA-allele-positive subsets. Repertoires with fewer than 30,000 or more than 120,000 public chains, plus five repertoires with anomalous nucleotide sharing, were excluded from co-occurrence clustering. The table was pulled from immuneACCESS by TCRdb, which kept in-frame rearrangements only. Such tables lose some clones; where checked, under half of the loss comes from unresolved V genes, and the rest has no known cause. V and J calls and clone size are as listed in that table; D and trimming were resolved from the DNA. The sample table shows over 150,000 clones, and over 65% are seen once. The ten largest clones add up to roughly 3.6% of the sample.

The material sequenced was PBMCs. The chain is made from TRBV6-5 and TRBJ1-4, with no confidently assigned D gene. The source is a woman aged 55-70 years in good health and CMV-seropositive. The DNA sequence is TGTGCCAGCAGTGTAGCTTATAATGAAAAACTGTTTTTT. It codes for CASSVAYNEKLFF.